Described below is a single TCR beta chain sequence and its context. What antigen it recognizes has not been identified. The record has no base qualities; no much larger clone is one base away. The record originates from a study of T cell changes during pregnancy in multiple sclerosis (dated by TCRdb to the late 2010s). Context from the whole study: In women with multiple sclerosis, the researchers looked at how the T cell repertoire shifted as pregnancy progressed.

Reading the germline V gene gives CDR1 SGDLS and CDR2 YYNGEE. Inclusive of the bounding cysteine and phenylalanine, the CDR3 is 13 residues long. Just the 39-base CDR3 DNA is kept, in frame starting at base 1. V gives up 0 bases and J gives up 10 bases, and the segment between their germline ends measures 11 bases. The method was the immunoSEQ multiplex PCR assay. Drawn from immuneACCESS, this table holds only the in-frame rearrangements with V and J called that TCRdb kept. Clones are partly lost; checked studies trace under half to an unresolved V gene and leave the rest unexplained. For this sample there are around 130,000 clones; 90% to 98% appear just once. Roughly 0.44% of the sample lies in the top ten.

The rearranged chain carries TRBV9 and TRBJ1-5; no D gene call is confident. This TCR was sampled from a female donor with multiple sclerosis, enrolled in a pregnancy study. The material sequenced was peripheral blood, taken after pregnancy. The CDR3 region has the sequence CASSVEAGYPQHF. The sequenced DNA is TGTGCCAGCAGCGTAGAGGCAGGCTACCCCCAGCATTTT.